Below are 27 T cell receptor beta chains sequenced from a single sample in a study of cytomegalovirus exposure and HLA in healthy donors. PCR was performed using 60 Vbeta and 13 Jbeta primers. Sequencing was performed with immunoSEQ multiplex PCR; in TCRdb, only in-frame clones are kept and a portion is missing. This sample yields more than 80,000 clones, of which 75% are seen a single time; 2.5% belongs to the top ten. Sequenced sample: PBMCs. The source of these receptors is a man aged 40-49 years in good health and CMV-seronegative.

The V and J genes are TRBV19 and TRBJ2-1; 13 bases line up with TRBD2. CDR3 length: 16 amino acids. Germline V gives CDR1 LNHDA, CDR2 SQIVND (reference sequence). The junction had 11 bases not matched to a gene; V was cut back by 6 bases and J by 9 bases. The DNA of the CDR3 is TGTGCCAGTAGCAAACTAGCGGGGGGGACCACAGGTGAGCAGTTCTTC. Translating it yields CASSKLAGGTTGEQFF. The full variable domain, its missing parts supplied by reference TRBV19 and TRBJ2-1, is DGGITQSPKYLFRKEGQNVTLSCEQNLNHDAMYWYRQDPGQGLRLIYYSQIVNDFQKGDIAEGYSVSREKKESFPLTVTSAQKNPTAFYLCASSKLAGGTTGEQFFGPGTRLTVL.

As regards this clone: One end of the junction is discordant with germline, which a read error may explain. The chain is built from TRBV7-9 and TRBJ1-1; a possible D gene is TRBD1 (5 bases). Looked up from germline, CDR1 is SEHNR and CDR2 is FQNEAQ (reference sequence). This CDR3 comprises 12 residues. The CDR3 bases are TGTTCCAGCAGGGCCTTGAACACTGAAGCTTTCTTT. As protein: CSSRALNTEAFF.

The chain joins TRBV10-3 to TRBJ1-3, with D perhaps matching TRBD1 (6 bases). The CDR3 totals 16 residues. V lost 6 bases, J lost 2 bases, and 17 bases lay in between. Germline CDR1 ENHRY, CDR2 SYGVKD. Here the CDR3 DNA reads TGTGCCATCAGAGAATACAGGGAGTCAACTGGAAACACCATATATTTT. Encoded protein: CAIREYRESTGNTIYF.

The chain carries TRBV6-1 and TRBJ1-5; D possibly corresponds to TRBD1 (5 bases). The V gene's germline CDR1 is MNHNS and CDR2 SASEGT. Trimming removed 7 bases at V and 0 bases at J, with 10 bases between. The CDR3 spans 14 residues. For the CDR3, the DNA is TGTGCCAGCACGACAGAGAATAGCAATCAGCCCCAGCATTTT. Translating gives CASTTENSNQPQHF.

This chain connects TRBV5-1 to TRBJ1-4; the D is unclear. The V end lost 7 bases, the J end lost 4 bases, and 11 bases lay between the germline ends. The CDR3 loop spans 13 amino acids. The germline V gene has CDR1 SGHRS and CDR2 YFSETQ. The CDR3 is CASRMTLNEKLFF. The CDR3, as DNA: TGCGCCAGCCGAATGACACTTAATGAAAAACTGTTTTTT.

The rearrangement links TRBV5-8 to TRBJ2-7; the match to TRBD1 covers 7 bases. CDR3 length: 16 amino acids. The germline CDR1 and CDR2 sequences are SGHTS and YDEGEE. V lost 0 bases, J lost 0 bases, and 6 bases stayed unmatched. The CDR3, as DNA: TGTGCCAGCAGCTTGGGACAGGGCGCCTTCTCCTACGAGCAGTACTTC. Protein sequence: CASSLGQGAFSYEQYF.

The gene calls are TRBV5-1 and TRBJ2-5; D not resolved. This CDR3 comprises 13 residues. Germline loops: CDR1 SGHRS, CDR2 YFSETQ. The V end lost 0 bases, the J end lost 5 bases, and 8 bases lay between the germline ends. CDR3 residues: CASSLGTGETQYF. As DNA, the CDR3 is TGCGCCAGCAGCTTGGGAACCGGTGAGACCCAGTACTTC. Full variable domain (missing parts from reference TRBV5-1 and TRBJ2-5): KAGVTQTPRYLIKTRGQQVTLSCSPISGHRSVSWYQQTPGQGLQFLFEYFSETQRNKGNFPGRFSGRQFSNSRSEMNVSTLELGDSALYLCASSLGTGETQYFGPGTRLLVL.

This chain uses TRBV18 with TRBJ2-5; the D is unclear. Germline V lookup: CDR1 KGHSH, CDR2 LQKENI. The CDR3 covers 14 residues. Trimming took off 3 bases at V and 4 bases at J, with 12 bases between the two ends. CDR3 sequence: CASSPIELIETQYF. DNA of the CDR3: TGTGCCAGCTCACCGATAGAGTTAATAGAGACCCAGTACTTC.

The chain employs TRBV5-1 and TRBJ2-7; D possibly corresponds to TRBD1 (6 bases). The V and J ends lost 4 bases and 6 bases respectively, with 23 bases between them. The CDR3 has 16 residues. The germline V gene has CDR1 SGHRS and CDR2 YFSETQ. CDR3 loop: CASSPMPLTGRVEQYF. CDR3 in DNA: TGCGCCAGCAGCCCAATGCCCCTGACAGGCAGAGTCGAGCAGTACTTC.

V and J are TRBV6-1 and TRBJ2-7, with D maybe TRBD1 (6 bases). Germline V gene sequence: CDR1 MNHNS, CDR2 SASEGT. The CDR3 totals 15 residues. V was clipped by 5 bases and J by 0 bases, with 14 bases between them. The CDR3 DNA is TGTGCCAGCAGTCCCGAAAGGGGGAGCTCCTACGAGCAGTACTTC. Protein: CASSPERGSSYEQYF.

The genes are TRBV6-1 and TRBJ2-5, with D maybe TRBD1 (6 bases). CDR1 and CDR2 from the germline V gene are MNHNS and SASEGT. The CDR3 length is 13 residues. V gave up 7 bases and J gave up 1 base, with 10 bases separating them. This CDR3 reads CASIRTVQETQYF. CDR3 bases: TGTGCCAGCATTAGGACAGTCCAAGAGACCCAGTACTTC.

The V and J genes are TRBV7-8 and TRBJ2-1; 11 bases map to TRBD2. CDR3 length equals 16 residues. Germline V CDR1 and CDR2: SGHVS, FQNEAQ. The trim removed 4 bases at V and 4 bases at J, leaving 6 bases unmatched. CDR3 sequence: CASSSLAGGYYNEQFF. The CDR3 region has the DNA TGTGCCAGCAGCTCGCTAGCGGGGGGATATTACAATGAGCAGTTCTTC.

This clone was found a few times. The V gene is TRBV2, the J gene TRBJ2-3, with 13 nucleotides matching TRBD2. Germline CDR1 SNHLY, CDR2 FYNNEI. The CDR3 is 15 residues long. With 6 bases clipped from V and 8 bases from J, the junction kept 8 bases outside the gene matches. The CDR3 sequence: CASRLAGGNWGTQYF. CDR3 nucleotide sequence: TGTGCCAGCAGACTAGCGGGGGGGAATTGGGGTACGCAGTATTTT.

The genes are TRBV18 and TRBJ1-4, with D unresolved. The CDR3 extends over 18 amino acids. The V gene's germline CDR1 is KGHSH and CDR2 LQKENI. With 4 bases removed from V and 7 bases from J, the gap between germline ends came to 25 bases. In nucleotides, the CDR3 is TGTGCCAGCTCACTAAACCATATGCAGGCTTCGGGAGGTGAAAAACTGTTTTTT. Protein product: CASSLNHMQASGGEKLFF. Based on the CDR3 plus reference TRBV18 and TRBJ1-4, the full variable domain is NAGVMQNPRHLVRRRGQEARLRCSPMKGHSHVYWYRQLPEEGLKFMVYLQKENIIDESGMPKERFSAEFPKEGPSILRIQQVVRGDSAAYFCASSLNHMQASGGEKLFFGSGTQLSVL.

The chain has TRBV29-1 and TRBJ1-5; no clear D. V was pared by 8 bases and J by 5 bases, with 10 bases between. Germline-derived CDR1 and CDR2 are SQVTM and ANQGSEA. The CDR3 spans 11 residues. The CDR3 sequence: CSCPGDQPQHF. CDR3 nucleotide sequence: TGCAGCTGTCCCGGGGATCAGCCCCAGCATTTT.

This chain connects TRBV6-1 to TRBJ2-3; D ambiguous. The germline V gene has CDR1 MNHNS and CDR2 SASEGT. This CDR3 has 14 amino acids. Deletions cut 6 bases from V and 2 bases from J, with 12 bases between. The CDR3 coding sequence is TGTGCCAGCAGCCACCAGGCCTTCACAGATACGCAGTATTTT. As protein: CASSHQAFTDTQYF.

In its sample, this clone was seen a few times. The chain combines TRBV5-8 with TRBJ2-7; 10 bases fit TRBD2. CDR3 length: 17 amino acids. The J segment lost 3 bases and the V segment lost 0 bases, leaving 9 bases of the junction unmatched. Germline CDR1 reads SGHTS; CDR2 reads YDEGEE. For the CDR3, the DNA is TGTGCCAGCAGCTTGGGGTCCCTAGCGGGGGTCGACTACGAGCAGTACTTC. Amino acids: CASSLGSLAGVDYEQYF. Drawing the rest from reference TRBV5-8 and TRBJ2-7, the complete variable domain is EAGVTQSPTHLIKTRGQQATLRCSPISGHTSVYWYQQALGLGLQFLLWYDEGEERNRGNFPPRFSGRQFPNYSSELNVNALELEDSALYLCASSLGSLAGVDYEQYFGPGTRLTVT.

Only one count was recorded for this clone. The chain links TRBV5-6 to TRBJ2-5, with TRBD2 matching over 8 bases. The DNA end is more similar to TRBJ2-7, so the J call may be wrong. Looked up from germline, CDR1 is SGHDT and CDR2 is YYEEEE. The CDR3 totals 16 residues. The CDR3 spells CASSSRDRGGSYEQYF. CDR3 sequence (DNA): TGTGCCAGCAGCTCGCGTGACCGGGGGGGGTCCTACGAGCAGTACTTC.

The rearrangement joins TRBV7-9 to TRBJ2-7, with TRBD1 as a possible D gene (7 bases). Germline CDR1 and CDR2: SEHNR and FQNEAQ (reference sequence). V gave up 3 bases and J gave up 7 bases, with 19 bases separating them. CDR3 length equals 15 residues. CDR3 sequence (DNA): TGTGCCAGCAGCTTGTCAGGGGGGAGGTCAGAAGAGCAGTACTTC. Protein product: CASSLSGGRSEEQYF. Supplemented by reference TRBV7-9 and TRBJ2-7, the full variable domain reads DTGVSQNPRHKITKRGQNVTFRCDPISEHNRLYWYRQTLGQGPEFLTYFQNEAQLEKSRLLSDRFSAERPKGSFSTLEIQRTEQGDSAMYLCASSLSGGRSEEQYFGPGTRLTVT.

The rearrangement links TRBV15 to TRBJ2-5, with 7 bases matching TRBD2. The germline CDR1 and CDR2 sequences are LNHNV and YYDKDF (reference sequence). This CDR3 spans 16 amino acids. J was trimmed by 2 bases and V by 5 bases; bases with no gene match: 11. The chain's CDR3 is CATSGPLGGGQETQYF. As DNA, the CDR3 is TGTGCCACCAGCGGTCCTCTAGGCGGGGGACAAGAGACCCAGTACTTC.

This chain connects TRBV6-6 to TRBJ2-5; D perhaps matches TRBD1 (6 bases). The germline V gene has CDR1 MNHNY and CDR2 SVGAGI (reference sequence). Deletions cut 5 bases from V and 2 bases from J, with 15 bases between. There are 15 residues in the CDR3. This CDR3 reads CASSPQRTVQETQYF. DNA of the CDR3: TGTGCCAGCAGTCCACAAAGGACAGTTCAAGAGACCCAGTACTTC.

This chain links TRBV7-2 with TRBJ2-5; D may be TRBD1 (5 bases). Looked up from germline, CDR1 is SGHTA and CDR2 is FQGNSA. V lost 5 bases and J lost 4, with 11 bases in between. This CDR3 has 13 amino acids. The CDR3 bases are TGTGCCAGCAGCGGGCAAAGGGGAGAGACCCAGTACTTC. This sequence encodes CASSGQRGETQYF.

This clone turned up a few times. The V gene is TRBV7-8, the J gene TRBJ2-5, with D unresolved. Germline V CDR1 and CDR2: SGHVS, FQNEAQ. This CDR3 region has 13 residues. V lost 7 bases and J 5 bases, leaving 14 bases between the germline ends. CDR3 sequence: CASNDNFRETQYF. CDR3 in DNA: TGTGCCAGCAACGACAATTTCCGGGAGACCCAGTACTTC.

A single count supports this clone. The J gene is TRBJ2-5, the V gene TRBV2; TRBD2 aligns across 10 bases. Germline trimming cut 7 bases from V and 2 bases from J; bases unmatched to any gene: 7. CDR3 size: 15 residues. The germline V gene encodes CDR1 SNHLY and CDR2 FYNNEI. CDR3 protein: CASKTLAGAQETQYF. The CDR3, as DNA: TGTGCCAGCAAGACTCTAGCGGGGGCACAAGAGACCCAGTACTTC.

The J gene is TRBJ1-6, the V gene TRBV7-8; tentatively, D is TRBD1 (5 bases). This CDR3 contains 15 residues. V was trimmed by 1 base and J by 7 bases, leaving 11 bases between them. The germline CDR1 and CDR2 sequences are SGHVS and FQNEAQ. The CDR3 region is CASSLGGSRNSPLHF. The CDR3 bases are TGTGCCAGCAGCTTAGGGGGCAGCCGGAATTCACCCCTCCACTTT.

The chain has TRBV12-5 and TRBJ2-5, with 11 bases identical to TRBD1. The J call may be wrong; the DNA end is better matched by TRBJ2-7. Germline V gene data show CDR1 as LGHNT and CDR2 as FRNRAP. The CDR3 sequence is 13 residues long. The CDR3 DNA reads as TGTGCTAGTGGTTGGGGGACAGGGGGCGAGCAGTACTTC. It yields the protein CASGWGTGGEQYF.

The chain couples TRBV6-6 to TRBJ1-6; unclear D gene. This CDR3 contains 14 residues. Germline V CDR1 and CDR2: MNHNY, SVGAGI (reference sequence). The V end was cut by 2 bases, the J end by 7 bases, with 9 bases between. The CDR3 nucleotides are TGTGCCAGCAGTTACACGGGAAACAATTCACCCCTCCACTTT. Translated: CASSYTGNNSPLHF.